This T cell receptor beta chain was sequenced in a study of technical replicates of blood from several donors. The germline V gene encodes CDR1 SGHNT and CDR2 YYREEE (reference sequence). There are 14 residues in the CDR3. Trimming left V 0 bases short and J 7 bases short, with 10 bases between. Clones were read by immunoSEQ multiplex PCR, and TCRdb kept only the in-frame ones, dropping some. The sample holds fewer than 90,000 clones, 85% to 95% seen once. Material for sequencing was T cells isolated from PBMCs. The V gene is TRBV5-4, the J gene TRBJ1-4; D might be TRBD1 (6 bases). The sequence was obtained from a human donor in good health. The CDR3 here is CASSLDRVGEKLFF. CDR3 bases: TGTGCCAGCAGCTTGGACAGGGTCGGTGAAAAACTGTTTTTT.